Presented here are 17 T cell receptor beta chains from one specimen sequenced in a study of blood T cell repertoires in COVID-19. Data came from immunoSEQ multiplex PCR; TCRdb stores just in-frame clones and leaves some out. Of over 200,000 clones listed, over 65% are singletons. Sample: peripheral blood. Receptor source: a woman older than 75 with acute or convalescent COVID-19.

The chain employs TRBV5-8 and TRBJ1-1, with D perhaps matching TRBD1 (6 bases). Looked up from germline, CDR1 is SGHTS and CDR2 is YDEGEE. This CDR3 region has 15 residues. V was pared by 3 bases and J by 4 bases, with 16 bases between. The CDR3, as DNA: TGTGCCAGCAGCTCAATTGCAGGGGTGGGCACTGAAGCTTTCTTT. It codes for CASSSIAGVGTEAFF.

CDR3 bases: TGTGCCAGCAGCCAAGTGGACAGAAGTGAGCAGTTCTTC. It codes for CASSQVDRSEQFF. The J gene is TRBJ2-1, the V gene TRBV3-1 (or the pseudogene TRBV3-2), with D possibly being TRBD1 (6 bases). The CDR3 has 13 amino acids. Germline CDR1 is LGHDT and CDR2 is YNNKEL (reference sequence). V was shortened by 1 base and J by 9 bases, with 10 bases between the two germline ends.

CDR3 DNA: TGTGCCAGTAGTATGAGTGGAGGGACGGTGGGCACTGAAGCTTTCTTT. As protein: CASSMSGGTVGTEAFF. The chain couples TRBV19 to TRBJ1-1, with D tentatively TRBD1 (5 bases). The CDR3 loop spans 16 amino acids. Germline-derived CDR1 and CDR2 are LNHDA and SQIVND (reference sequence). Trimming stripped 3 bases from V and 4 bases from J, with 18 bases between.

This clone came up a few times. The chain employs TRBV5-1 and TRBJ1-5; D not resolved. CDR3 length: 14 amino acids. Trimming stripped 0 bases from V and 0 bases from J, with 4 bases between. Germline V lookup: CDR1 SGHRS, CDR2 YFSETQ. Here the CDR3 DNA reads TGCGCCAGCAGCTTGGACAATAGCAATCAGCCCCAGCATTTT. It codes for CASSLDNSNQPQHF.

This sequence joins TRBV2 and TRBJ1-1, with TRBD1 as a possible D gene (6 bases). This CDR3 comprises 15 residues. Germline CDR1 is SNHLY and CDR2 is FYNNEI. V was pared by 7 bases and J by 4 bases, with 19 bases between. CDR3 sequence reads: CASTLVGGAGTEAFF. In DNA form, the CDR3 reads TGTGCCAGCACCCTAGTGGGGGGGGCTGGCACTGAAGCTTTCTTT.

J is TRBJ2-2 and V is TRBV6-2 or TRBV6-3; TRBD2 aligns across 8 bases. Germline V CDR1 and CDR2: MNHEY, SVGEGT. Trimming removed 6 bases from V and 5 bases from J; junction bases left unmatched: 11. This CDR3 is 16 amino acids long. CDR3 nucleotide sequence: TGTGCCAGCAGCGATCCGGGGGGGCTAAATACCGGGGAGCTGTTTTTT. It codes for CASSDPGGLNTGELFF.

The V gene is TRBV6-2 or TRBV6-3, the J gene TRBJ2-1; 7 nucleotides line up with TRBD2. Trimming cost V 5 bases and J 6 bases; bases outside gene matches: 16. Germline V lookup: CDR1 MNHEY, CDR2 SVGEGT. The CDR3 runs to 17 residues. As DNA, the CDR3 is TGTGCCAGCAGTCCCGGAGGGCATGGGGAGGGGAGCAATGAGCAGTTCTTC. Encoded protein: CASSPGGHGEGSNEQFF.

The chain has TRBV20-1 and TRBJ2-7; 13 bases are shared with TRBD2. The germline gives CDR1 DFQATT, CDR2 SNEGSKA (reference sequence). CDR3 length equals 15 residues. Losses at the gene ends were 3 bases for V and 3 bases for J; bases not matched to a gene: 5. CDR3 loop: CSASRRTSGSYEQYF. For the CDR3, the DNA is TGCAGTGCTAGTCGTCGGACTAGCGGGAGCTACGAGCAGTACTTC.

This clone was observed a few times. The J gene is TRBJ2-1, the V gene TRBV9; the match to TRBD2 covers 9 bases. Germline V CDR1 and CDR2: SGDLS, YYNGEE. Trimming at V came to 0 bases and at J to 5 bases, leaving 3 bases not matched to a gene. The CDR3 contains 15 residues. This chain's CDR3 is CASSVVASGNNEQFF. CDR3 nucleotides: TGTGCCAGCAGCGTAGTGGCTAGCGGGAACAATGAGCAGTTCTTC.

The chain combines TRBV7-3 with TRBJ1-1; D is possibly TRBD1 (6 bases). This CDR3 comprises 10 residues. Trimming shortened V by 2 bases and J by 13 bases, and 8 bases separated the two germline ends. The germline gives CDR1 SGHTA, CDR2 FQGTGA. The CDR3 is CASSLGQSFF. In nucleotides, the CDR3 is TGTGCCAGCAGCTTAGGACAGAGTTTCTTT.

The chain recombines TRBV19 with TRBJ1-5; tentatively, D is TRBD1 (5 bases). This CDR3 is 15 amino acids long. The V and J ends lost 4 bases and 4 bases respectively, with 14 bases between them. The germline V gene has CDR1 LNHDA and CDR2 SQIVND (reference sequence). The CDR3 DNA is TGTGCCAGTAGTACAGGGACTATGATAAATCAGCCCCAGCATTTT. The encoded protein is CASSTGTMINQPQHF.

The V call is TRBV19, the J call TRBJ2-7, with 8 bases fitting TRBD1. The CDR3 loop spans 14 amino acids. The trim removed 3 bases at V and 2 bases at J, leaving 3 bases unmatched. CDR1 LNHDA and CDR2 SQIVND come from the germline V gene (reference sequence). CDR3: CASSIKTGAYEQYF. Here the CDR3 DNA reads TGTGCCAGTAGTATTAAGACAGGGGCCTACGAGCAGTACTTC.

This clone was seen many times. The V call is TRBV18, the J call TRBJ1-1; the D gene is possibly TRBD1 (5 bases). The germline V and J ends were trimmed by 4 bases and 0 bases, with 12 bases remaining between them. Germline-derived CDR1 and CDR2 are KGHSH and LQKENI. The CDR3 is 15 amino acids. The CDR3 sequence: CASSLTTDMNTEAFF. The CDR3 DNA sequence: TGTGCCAGCTCACTAACGACAGATATGAACACTGAAGCTTTCTTT.

V is TRBV2 and J is TRBJ2-3; D is unclear. The CDR3 consists of 13 residues. V lost 2 bases, J lost 0 bases, and 3 bases lay in between. The germline V gene encodes CDR1 SNHLY and CDR2 FYNNEI. Written as DNA, the CDR3 is TGTGCCAGCAGTGAATTAAGCACAGATACGCAGTATTTT. Its protein product is CASSELSTDTQYF.

As regards this clone: The identical CDR3 is also encoded by other nucleotide sequences in the sample. The chain has TRBV3-1 (or the pseudogene TRBV3-2) and TRBJ1-1, with D hard to call. The CDR3 consists of 13 residues. CDR1 is LGHDT and CDR2 is YNNKEL in the germline V gene (reference sequence). V lost 1 base and J 1 base, leaving 4 bases between the germline ends. CDR3 nucleotides: TGTGCCAGCAGCCAAGCAGGGAACACTGAAGCTTTCTTT. This codes for CASSQAGNTEAFF.

The J gene is TRBJ1-6, the V gene TRBV6-5; D possibly corresponds to TRBD1 (5 bases). CDR1 and CDR2 from the germline V gene are MNHEY and SVGAGI. This CDR3 is 14 amino acids long. V was pared by 3 bases and J by 7 bases, with 10 bases between. The CDR3 bases are TGTGCCAGCAGTTATTCAGGGATCAATTCACCCCTCCACTTT. Protein: CASSYSGINSPLHF.

The V gene is TRBV11-2, the J gene TRBJ1-1; D not resolved. The germline V gene has CDR1 SGHAT and CDR2 FQNNGV. V was pared by 0 bases and J by 1 base, with 9 bases between. The CDR3 contains 15 residues. CDR3 sequence: CASSLDRAANTEAFF. CDR3 bases: TGTGCCAGCAGCTTAGATCGTGCGGCGAACACTGAAGCTTTCTTT.